The rows below give T cell receptor beta chains drawn from one sample of a study of breast tumors, draining lymph nodes, adjacent tissues. TCRdb ran MiXCR on the multiplex PCR reads and lists one entry per CDR3 protein. Of about 220,000 distinct CDR3 sequences in the sample, under 40% were seen once. Sequenced sample: axillary lymph node tissue. All receptors come from a female donor with breast cancer. Some clones in this sample may be carry-over from other donors' samples. CDR3s include the opening cysteine and the closing phenylalanine or tryptophan. A D gene is named only where the DNA matches it firmly. Clone size is stated in some rows and not others, as once, few, many or a class when expanded.

V,J,size,D,CDR3,DNA
TRBV24-1,TRBJ2-2,many,-,CATRHLTGELFF,TGTGCCACCCGACACCTCACCGGGGAGCTGTTTTTT
TRBV6-5,TRBJ2-3,many,-,CASSYSTTTDTQYF,TGTGCCAGCAGTTACTCGACTACAACAGATACGCAGTATTTT
TRBV7-9,TRBJ1-2,-,-,CASSLGYTF,TGTGCCAGCAGCTTAGGCTACACCTTC
TRBV2,TRBJ2-1,many,TRBD2,CASRRSGRDDEQFF,TGTGCCAGCAGACGTAGCGGGAGAGATGATGAGCAGTTCTTC
TRBV4-2,TRBJ2-2,many,-,CASSQEGEAVGELFF,TGTGCCAGCAGCCAAGAAGGCGAGGCCGTCGGGGAGCTGTTTTTT
TRBV11-2,TRBJ2-7,-,-,CASSLGPAYEQCF,TGTGCCAGCAGCTTAGGCCCGGCCTACGAGCAGTGCTTC
TRBV20-1,TRBJ2-7,-,TRBD2,CSARASGGSYEQYF,TGCAGTGCTAGAGCTAGCGGGGGTTCCTACGAGCAGTACTTC
TRBV7-7,TRBJ2-1,-,-,CASSLDGEDEQFF,TGTGCTAGCAGCTTAGATGGGGAGGATGAGCAGTTCTTC
TRBV5-1,TRBJ2-7,many,-,CASSPSPAQSYEQYF,TGCGCCAGCAGCCCCTCTCCAGCCCAGTCCTACGAGCAGTACTTC
TRBV5-1,TRBJ1-2,many,-,CASSFSPGGASDYGYTF,TGCGCCAGCAGCTTTTCCCCAGGAGGGGCGAGCGACTATGGCTACACCTTC
TRBV30,TRBJ1-5,-,-,CAWSRGGAGNQPQHF,TGTGCCTGGAGTCGCGGGGGCGCGGGCAATCAGCCCCAGCATTTT
TRBV7-2,TRBJ2-3,many,-,CASSPGRLGSTDTQYF,TGTGCCAGCAGCCCCGGGCGTCTGGGAAGCACAGATACGCAGTATTTT
TRBV5-1,TRBJ2-5,-,TRBD1,CASSLAAGGMETQYF,TGCGCCAGCAGCTTGGCGGCAGGGGGAATGGAGACCCAGTACTTC
TRBV14,TRBJ2-1,-,-,CASSQVPVGMSSSNEQFF,TGTGCCAGCAGCCAAGTCCCCGTGGGCATGAGCTCCTCCAATGAGCAGTTCTTC
TRBV7-8,TRBJ2-7,-,TRBD1,CASSLRGTGGYEQYF,TGTGCCAGCAGCTTAAGAGGGACAGGGGGTTACGAGCAGTACTTC
TRBV19,TRBJ1-6,many,-,CASSDRTGNSPLHF,TGTGCCAGTAGCGATAGGACGGGGAATTCACCCCTCCACTTT
TRBV2,TRBJ1-6,-,TRBD1,CASMEAGTGSYYNSPLHF,TGTGCCAGCATGGAGGCCGGGACAGGATCCTACTATAATTCACCCCTCCACTTT
TRBV7-9,TRBJ2-7,many,-,CASSRRDGGYEQYF,TGTGCCAGCAGCCGTAGGGACGGCGGGTACGAGCAGTACTTC
TRBV28,TRBJ2-7,-,-,CASSLYQGIGSYEQYF,TGTGCCAGCAGTTTGTATCAGGGAATCGGCTCCTACGAGCAGTACTTC
TRBV20-1,TRBJ2-3,many,-,CSARGGAGTDTQYF,TGCAGTGCTAGGGGGGGAGCCGGCACAGATACGCAGTATTTT
TRBV20-1,TRBJ2-7,-,-,CSATPIGNYPYEQYF,TGCAGTGCTACCCCAATCGGGAACTACCCCTACGAGCAGTACTTC
TRBV6-6,TRBJ2-2,-,-,CASTRGVASWTGELFF,TGTGCCAGCACTCGGGGTGTGGCGAGTTGGACCGGGGAGCTGTTTTTT
TRBV3-1,TRBJ1-3,few,TRBD1,CASSPWDRGAGNTIYF,TGTGCCAGCAGCCCTTGGGACAGGGGTGCTGGAAACACCATATATTTT
TRBV5-6,TRBJ2-3,-,-,CASSLDWPDTQYF,TGTGCCAGCAGCTTGGACTGGCCAGATACGCAGTATTTT
TRBV10-3,TRBJ2-7,-,TRBD1,CATGQGAENEQYF,TGTGCCACTGGACAGGGGGCGGAGAACGAGCAGTACTTC
TRBV7-2,TRBJ2-3,-,TRBD1,CASSPGDRGRNTDTQYF,TGTGCCAGCAGCCCTGGGGACAGGGGGCGGAACACAGATACGCAGTATTTT
TRBV20-1,TRBJ2-3,-,TRBD2,CSARDVSSGGADTQYF,TGCAGTGCTAGAGATGTTTCGAGCGGGGGCGCAGATACGCAGTATTTT
TRBV6-5,TRBJ2-7,few,TRBD1,CASKTSGQGRHEQYF,TGTGCCAGCAAGACTTCGGGACAGGGCCGACACGAGCAGTACTTC
TRBV2,TRBJ2-6,many,TRBD1,CASRAGQGKSGANVLTF,TGTGCCAGCAGGGCGGGACAGGGGAAGTCTGGGGCCAACGTCCTGACTTTC
TRBV29-1,TRBJ2-7,many,-,CSVEAGSYEQYF,TGCAGCGTTGAAGCGGGTAGCTACGAGCAGTACTTC
TRBV7-3,TRBJ2-2,-,-,CASKRDSANTGELFF,TGTGCCAGCAAGAGGGATAGCGCAAACACCGGGGAGCTGTTTTTT
TRBV3-1,TRBJ2-7,many,-,CASSQWGSSYEQYF,TGTGCCAGCAGCCAGTGGGGCAGTTCGTACGAGCAGTACTTC
TRBV6-6,TRBJ1-6,many,-,CASSLPNSPLHF,TGTGCCAGCAGCCTCCCCAATTCACCCCTCCACTTT
TRBV12-5,TRBJ2-2,many,TRBD1,CASGPSTGESGELFF,TGTGCTAGTGGCCCTTCAACAGGGGAATCCGGGGAGCTGTTTTTT
TRBV15,TRBJ2-3,-,TRBD2,CATSRVGLAESSQYF,TGTGCCACCAGCAGAGTAGGTCTAGCGGAAAGCTCGCAGTATTTT
TRBV20-1,TRBJ1-5,many,-,CSARDLTGNSNQPQHF,TGCAGTGCTAGAGATCTAACAGGAAATAGCAATCAGCCCCAGCATTTT